Below, one T cell receptor beta chain is given with its context. Its target is unknown. This entry belongs to a study of T cells in Graves' hyperthyroidism and ophthalmopathy. Background on the study: Any treatment followed the collection of peripheral blood at initial diagnosis.

Study-wide points: Among thyroid clonotypes expanded above 0.001, most also appeared in blood.

The germline V gene has CDR1 MNHNS and CDR2 SASEGT. After removal of 6 bases from V and 10 bases from J, the junction contained 7 bases not matched to a gene. This CDR3 contains 12 residues. Amplified TCR beta CDR3 regions derived from RNA transcripts. A set of HTBI primers served as the primers for a first-round RT-PCR of the TCR CDR3. TCRdb processed the multiplex PCR reads anew with MiXCR; each CDR3 protein has one entry. This sample has about 520,000 distinct CDR3 sequences; around 20% occur once, and the top ten carry about 26%. The chain is built from TRBV6-1 and TRBJ1-1, with 8 bases that match TRBD1. Sequenced input: blood. This TCR was sampled from a man between 18 and 29 years old with Graves' hyperthyroidism. For the CDR3, the DNA is TGTGCCAGCAGCCTGACAGGGGCGGCAGCTTTCTTT. Amino acids: CASSLTGAAAFF.